These 31 T cell receptor beta chains share one sample of origin, sequenced in a study of siplizumab effects on memory and regulatory T cells. Sequenced by immunoSEQ multiplex PCR; TCRdb stores in-frame clones only, minus some. The table includes about 100,000 clones, just under 95% detected once. Sequenced sample: non-Treg CD4+ T cells sorted from blood. These receptors were obtained from a human donor in good health.

The chain joins TRBV25-1 to TRBJ2-7, with D possibly being TRBD1 or TRBD2 (5 bases each). Trimming shortened V by 11 bases and J by 6 bases, and 17 bases separated the two germline ends. The CDR3 covers 12 residues. The germline CDR1 and CDR2 sequences are MGHDK and SYGVNS. CDR3 loop: CASRRGTGEQYF. CDR3 nucleotide sequence: TGTGCCTCGAGGCGAGGGACGGGCGAGCAGTACTTC.

This clone has only a few counts. The chain is built from TRBV7-9 and TRBJ1-5; D gene ambiguous. The ends were cut back, 1 base at V and 10 bases at J, with 14 bases in the middle. Germline CDR1 and CDR2: SEHNR and FQNEAQ (reference sequence). There are 14 residues in the CDR3. Here the CDR3 DNA reads TGTGCCAGCAGCTTAGAAACCCTCCCATACCCCCAGCATTTT. This codes for CASSLETLPYPQHF.

The genes are TRBV7-9 and TRBJ2-1, with D possibly being TRBD1 (5 bases). The germline V gene encodes CDR1 SEHNR and CDR2 FQNEAQ (reference sequence). The CDR3 contains 18 residues. With 0 bases removed from V and 2 bases from J, the gap between germline ends came to 17 bases. Written as DNA, the CDR3 is TGTGCCAGCAGCTTAGCGGGGCTCCCATCCATCCCCTACAATGAGCAGTTCTTC. Its translation is CASSLAGLPSIPYNEQFF.

V is TRBV19 and J is TRBJ1-1, with no clear D. V shed 11 bases and J shed 2 bases, with 15 bases lying between them. The germline CDR1 and CDR2 sequences are LNHDA and SQIVND (reference sequence). CDR3 length: 13 residues. The CDR3 DNA sequence: TGTGCCGCCAGTAGTCTGGGTAACACTGAAGCTTTCTTT. Translated: CAASSLGNTEAFF.

This clone has just one count. The V and J genes are TRBV4-1 and TRBJ2-6; D remains unclear. CDR3 length: 17 residues. The V gene lost 4 bases and the J gene lost 4 bases, with 17 bases spanning the gap. CDR1 is MGHRA, CDR2 YSYEKL, per germline. The CDR3 loop is CASSLRQLWEGANVLTF. DNA of the CDR3: TGCGCCAGCAGCCTCCGTCAGCTCTGGGAAGGGGCCAACGTCCTGACTTTC.

J is TRBJ2-1 and V is TRBV30; TRBD2 matches at 9 bases. V gave up 1 base and J gave up 0 bases; unmatched junction bases: 1. CDR3 length equals 15 residues. CDR1 is GTSNPN and CDR2 is SVGIG in the germline V gene (reference sequence). DNA of the CDR3: TGTGCCTGGAGTGCGACTAGCGGCTCCTACAATGAGCAGTTCTTC. Protein: CAWSATSGSYNEQFF.

The rearrangement links TRBV28 to TRBJ2-3; no clear D. Germline V gene data show CDR1 as MDHEN and CDR2 as SYDVKM. V lost 5 bases, J lost 5 bases, and 5 bases lay in between. The CDR3 runs 11 residues. The CDR3 region has the DNA TGTGCCAGCAGTCGGAGAGATACGCAGTATTTT. It codes for CASSRRDTQYF. Full variable domain (rest looked up from reference TRBV28 and TRBJ2-3): DVKVTQSSRYLVKRTGEKVFLECVQDMDHENMFWYRQDPGLGLRLIYFSYDVKMKEKGDIPEGYSVSREKKERFSLILESASTNQTSMYLCASSRRDTQYFGPGTRLTVL.

The chain employs TRBV27 and TRBJ2-5; D could derive from TRBD1 or TRBD2 (5 bases each). Germline V gives CDR1 MNHEY, CDR2 SMNVEV (reference sequence). The CDR3 has 13 amino acids. V shed 9 bases and J shed 7 bases, with 18 bases lying between them. The chain's CDR3 is CARLGDPELTQYF. Written as DNA, the CDR3 is TGTGCCAGACTAGGGGACCCTGAGCTGACCCAGTACTTC.

The rearrangement links TRBV11-2 to TRBJ2-3; the match to TRBD2 covers 7 bases. V lost 6 bases, J lost 2 bases, and 8 bases stayed unmatched. The CDR3 spans 15 residues. CDR1 is SGHAT and CDR2 is FQNNGV in the germline V gene. CDR3 nucleotides: TGTGCCAGCAGAGTTACTACTAGCGCCACAGATACGCAGTATTTT. This sequence encodes CASRVTTSATDTQYF.

The V call is TRBV19, the J call TRBJ2-3; TRBD2 agrees at 7 bases. This CDR3 region has 13 residues. Unmatched junction bases numbered 8, after V lost 10 bases and J lost 4 bases. Germline-derived CDR1 and CDR2 are LNHDA and SQIVND (reference sequence). CDR3: CATRDYAPDTQYF. CDR3 in DNA: TGTGCCACCCGGGACTACGCGCCAGATACGCAGTATTTT. The whole variable domain, filled in from reference TRBV19 and TRBJ2-3, reads DGGITQSPKYLFRKEGQNVTLSCEQNLNHDAMYWYRQDPGQGLRLIYYSQIVNDFQKGDIAEGYSVSREKKESFPLTVTSAQKNPTAFYLCATRDYAPDTQYFGPGTRLTVL.

The J gene is TRBJ2-1, the V gene TRBV7-9; D is uncertain. Trimming took off 1 base at V and 0 bases at J, with 7 bases between the two ends. The V gene's germline CDR1 is SEHNR and CDR2 FQNEAQ (reference sequence). The CDR3 sequence is 15 residues long. The CDR3 DNA follows: TGTGCCAGCAGCTTAGGCGTTAGCTCCTACAATGAGCAGTTCTTC. Residues: CASSLGVSSYNEQFF.

V usage is TRBV30 and J usage is TRBJ2-7, with 7 bases aligning to TRBD1. V was clipped by 3 bases and J by 3 bases; unmatched bases: 8. The CDR3 spans 14 residues. Per the germline V gene, CDR1 is GTSNPN and CDR2 is SVGIG (reference sequence). CDR3 in DNA: TGTGCCTGGAGCGTACAGGGGACGAACTACGAGCAGTACTTC. It encodes CAWSVQGTNYEQYF.

The chain links TRBV29-1 to TRBJ2-7; D might be TRBD2 (6 bases). The CDR3 is made up of 14 amino acids. Trimming stripped 6 bases from V and 6 bases from J, with 21 bases between. The germline gives CDR1 SQVTM, CDR2 ANQGSEA. The chain's CDR3 is CSVNRDSGGSEQYF. In DNA form, the CDR3 reads TGCAGCGTAAACCGGGACTCCGGAGGAAGCGAGCAGTACTTC.

V usage is TRBV5-1 and J usage is TRBJ2-5; D tentatively fits TRBD1 or TRBD2 (6 bases each). V was clipped by 4 bases and J by 5 bases, with 21 bases between them. This CDR3 has 16 amino acids. Germline-derived CDR1 and CDR2 are SGHRS and YFSETQ. The CDR3 spells CASSPPTGRSGETQYF. CDR3 coding DNA: TGCGCCAGCAGCCCCCCAACAGGGAGGAGTGGGGAGACCCAGTACTTC.

The chain combines TRBV28 with TRBJ1-1; possibly TRBD1 for D (6 bases). This CDR3 has 16 amino acids. Deletions cut 5 bases from V and 5 bases from J, with 21 bases between. Germline V CDR1 and CDR2: MDHEN, SYDVKM. Here the CDR3 reads CASSKYTQGVVTEAFF. CDR3 bases: TGTGCCAGCAGTAAATATACACAGGGAGTAGTTACTGAAGCTTTCTTT. Drawing the rest from reference TRBV28 and TRBJ1-1, the complete variable domain is DVKVTQSSRYLVKRTGEKVFLECVQDMDHENMFWYRQDPGLGLRLIYFSYDVKMKEKGDIPEGYSVSREKKERFSLILESASTNQTSMYLCASSKYTQGVVTEAFFGQGTRLTVV.

The chain uses TRBV15 and TRBJ2-7; 7 bases are a match to TRBD2. The ends lost 4 bases at V and 7 bases at J; junction bases unmatched: 7. Germline CDR1 reads LNHNV; CDR2 reads YYDKDF (reference sequence). The CDR3 length is 13 residues. The CDR3 region has the DNA TGTGCCACCAGCAATGGACTAGGACAAGAGCAGTACTTC. This translates into CATSNGLGQEQYF.

The CDR3 DNA is TGTGCCAGCAGCCGGGGGCGGCGGGAGGGCTACAATGAGCAGTTCTTC. Its protein product is CASSRGRREGYNEQFF. The chain is built from TRBV5-4 and TRBJ2-1, with 9 bases that match TRBD2. Trimming cost V 4 bases and J 3 bases; bases outside gene matches: 8. The CDR3 is 16 residues long. Germline V gives CDR1 SGHNT, CDR2 YYREEE (reference sequence).

This chain connects TRBV11-2 to TRBJ1-4; possibly TRBD1 for D (5 bases). The CDR3 is 17 residues long. Germline CDR1 reads SGHAT; CDR2 reads FQNNGV. Deletions cut 2 bases from V and 4 bases from J, with 17 bases between. This CDR3 reads CASSLRLRRQINEKLFF. Here the CDR3 DNA reads TGTGCCAGCAGCTTAAGGTTGAGGAGACAGATTAATGAAAAACTGTTTTTT. The entire variable domain, with the rest obtained from reference TRBV11-2 and TRBJ1-4, is as follows: EAGVAQSPRYKIIEKRQSVAFWCNPISGHATLYWYQQILGQGPKLLIQFQNNGVVDDSQLPKDRFSAERLKGVDSTLKIQPAKLEDSAVYLCASSLRLRRQINEKLFFGSGTQLSVL.

This chain links TRBV30 with TRBJ2-2; D may be TRBD1 (5 bases). V lost 3 bases to trimming and J lost 7 bases, with 12 bases between them. This CDR3 comprises 13 residues. Germline CDR1 and CDR2: GTSNPN and SVGIG (reference sequence). CDR3 in amino acids: CAWRPGSSGELFF. CDR3 DNA sequence: TGTGCCTGGAGGCCAGGGTCCAGCGGGGAGCTGTTTTTT.

This clone was counted a single time. This chain uses TRBV27 with TRBJ2-7; TRBD2 matches 8 bases. Germline CDR1 is MNHEY and CDR2 is SMNVEV (reference sequence). Trimming took 7 bases from V and 4 from J; bases not matched to a gene: 21. CDR3 size: 18 residues. CDR3: CASNKQGQRGSPRYEQYF. CDR3 in DNA: TGTGCCAGCAATAAACAGGGTCAGCGGGGGTCCCCCCGGTACGAGCAGTACTTC.

The chain uses TRBV5-1 and TRBJ2-1, with a possible D match to TRBD1 (6 bases). Trimming shortened V by 5 bases and J by 6 bases, and 18 bases separated the two germline ends. CDR1 is SGHRS, CDR2 YFSETQ, per germline. This CDR3 has 15 residues. The CDR3 DNA sequence: TGCGCCAGCAGTTTGCAGGGGTGGTTGGGCAATGAGCAGTTCTTC. It is translated as CASSLQGWLGNEQFF.

The chain employs TRBV28 and TRBJ1-3; D perhaps matches TRBD1 (5 bases). The V and J ends lost 2 bases and 0 bases respectively, with 14 bases between them. The CDR3 contains 17 residues. Germline CDR1 reads MDHEN; CDR2 reads SYDVKM. CDR3 DNA: TGTGCCAGCAGTTTAGGGCAACCAGGGCTCTCTGGAAACACCATATATTTT. It codes for CASSLGQPGLSGNTIYF.

The CDR3 loop reads CASENRQGPGANVLTF. The CDR3 DNA reads as TGTGCCAGCGAAAACCGGCAAGGGCCTGGGGCCAACGTCCTGACTTTC. The genes are TRBV6-6 and TRBJ2-6, with D unclear. V was trimmed by 8 bases and J by 2 bases, leaving 16 bases between them. The CDR3 is 16 amino acids. The germline V gene encodes CDR1 MNHNY and CDR2 SVGAGI (reference sequence).

The V call is TRBV6-5, the J call TRBJ1-2; no clear D. Germline V lookup: CDR1 MNHEY, CDR2 SVGAGI. The V end was cut by 4 bases, the J end by 2 bases, with 11 bases between. The CDR3 covers 14 residues. CDR3 in DNA: TGTGCCAGCAGTTTTCGCAGTAGGAACTATGGCTACACCTTC. Translation: CASSFRSRNYGYTF.

V is TRBV30 and J is TRBJ2-7; D gene unclear. CDR1 is GTSNPN, CDR2 SVGIG, per germline (reference sequence). The CDR3 sequence is 11 residues long. Trimming took 1 base from V and 3 from J, leaving 4 bases between them. In nucleotides, the CDR3 is TGTGCCTGGAGTGCCAACTACGAGCAGTACTTC. Translated: CAWSANYEQYF.

V usage is TRBV2 and J usage is TRBJ1-3; D is uncertain. Germline assignment: CDR1 SNHLY and CDR2 FYNNEI. The CDR3 runs to 17 residues. Trimming shortened V by 1 base and J by 5 bases, and 18 bases separated the two germline ends. The CDR3 here is CASSEVPAGGWRNTIYF. The CDR3 nucleotides read TGTGCCAGCAGTGAAGTGCCGGCTGGTGGGTGGAGAAACACCATATATTTT.

This clone appeared once. This chain links TRBV7-9 with TRBJ1-2; TRBD1 is a possible D gene (5 bases). V shed 1 base and J shed 7 bases, with 13 bases lying between them. The CDR3 runs 14 residues. Germline V CDR1 and CDR2: SEHNR, FQNEAQ (reference sequence). The DNA of the CDR3 is TGTGCCAGCAGCTTAGAGGGGCTGATTATTGGCTACACCTTC. Its translation is CASSLEGLIIGYTF.

The chain uses TRBV5-1 and TRBJ2-1; 12 positions agree with TRBD2. The V and J ends lost 1 base and 7 bases, in that order; junction bases with no gene match: 6. CDR1 is SGHRS, CDR2 YFSETQ, per germline. This CDR3 has 16 amino acids. CDR3 sequence reads: CASSLPSGRAGNEQFF. In DNA form, the CDR3 reads TGCGCCAGCAGCTTGCCTAGCGGGAGGGCGGGTAATGAGCAGTTCTTC.

This chain uses TRBV20-1 with TRBJ1-1; no clear D gene. Germline CDR1 reads DFQATT; CDR2 reads SNEGSKA (reference sequence). The CDR3 loop spans 11 amino acids. The ends were cut back, 5 bases at V and 2 bases at J, with 6 bases in the middle. The CDR3 sequence is CSALSNTEAFF. The CDR3 bases are TGCAGTGCTTTAAGTAACACTGAAGCTTTCTTT.

The chain has TRBV30 and TRBJ1-2; D is ambiguous. There are 13 residues in the CDR3. In germline, CDR1 is GTSNPN, CDR2 SVGIG (reference sequence). V lost 4 bases and J lost 4, with 13 bases in between. The CDR3: CAWTRTRSYGYTF. The CDR3 bases are TGTGCCTGGACGAGGACGAGAAGCTATGGCTACACCTTC.

The chain couples TRBV15 to TRBJ2-1; 7 positions agree with TRBD2. This CDR3 is built from 16 residues. The germline CDR1 and CDR2 sequences are LNHNV and YYDKDF (reference sequence). The trim removed 5 bases at V and 4 bases at J, leaving 11 bases unmatched. This CDR3 reads CATSSSSGPGYNEQFF. CDR3 DNA sequence: TGTGCCACCAGCTCCAGTAGCGGGCCCGGGTACAATGAGCAGTTCTTC.